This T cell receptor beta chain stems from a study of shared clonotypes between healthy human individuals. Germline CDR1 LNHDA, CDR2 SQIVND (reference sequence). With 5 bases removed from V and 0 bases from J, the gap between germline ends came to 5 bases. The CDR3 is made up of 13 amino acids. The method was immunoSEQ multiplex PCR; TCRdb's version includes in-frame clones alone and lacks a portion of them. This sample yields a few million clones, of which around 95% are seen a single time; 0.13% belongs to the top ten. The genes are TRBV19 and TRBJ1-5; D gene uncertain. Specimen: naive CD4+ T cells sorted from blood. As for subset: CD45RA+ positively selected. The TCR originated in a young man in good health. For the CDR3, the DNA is TGTGCCAGTAGTGACATTAGCAATCAGCCCCAGCATTTT. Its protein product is CASSDISNQPQHF.